The 31 T cell receptor beta chains reported below all come from one sample, sequenced in a study of shared clonotypes between healthy human individuals. Clones were sequenced by immunoSEQ multiplex PCR, and TCRdb holds only the in-frame ones, with some missing. The sample has about 600,000 clones; roughly four fifths are singletons. Sequenced material: PBMCs. These receptors all come from a woman aged 35 to 49 in good health. Some clones in this sample may be carry-over from other donors' samples.

On this clone itself: A read error likely explains this, since a far larger clone differs by one base. The chain has TRBV28 and TRBJ1-6, with 7 bases matching TRBD1. This CDR3 region has 15 residues. J was trimmed by 11 bases and V by 6 bases; bases with no gene match: 13. In germline, CDR1 is MDHEN, CDR2 SYDVKM. This CDR3 is CASSPPGQRIPPLHF. DNA for the CDR3: TGTGCCAGCAGCCCACCGGGACAGCGTATCCCACCCCTCCACTTT.

The V call is TRBV29-1, the J call TRBJ2-7; D might be TRBD1 (6 bases). This CDR3 has 16 residues. Germline values: CDR1 SQVTM, CDR2 ANQGSEA. With 6 bases removed from V and 3 bases from J, the gap between germline ends came to 24 bases. The CDR3 DNA is TGCAGCGTGGTGACCGAGGGCTTGAGAGGGGGCTACGAGCAGTACTTC. Amino acids: CSVVTEGLRGGYEQYF.

The chain joins TRBV6-1 to TRBJ1-4; perhaps TRBD1 as D (5 bases). Trimming took 6 bases from V and 2 from J, leaving 10 bases between them. From germline, CDR1 is MNHNS and CDR2 SASEGT. The CDR3 spans 14 residues. The CDR3 loop reads CASSQTATNEKLFF. As DNA, the CDR3 is TGTGCCAGCAGCCAGACAGCCACTAATGAAAAACTGTTTTTT.

V gene TRBV7-3 combines with J gene TRBJ2-5; 10 nucleotides line up with TRBD1. The CDR3 totals 15 residues. Trimming took 2 bases from V and 4 from J; bases not matched to a gene: 4. Per the germline V gene, CDR1 is SGHTA and CDR2 is FQGTGA. The CDR3 DNA follows: TGTGCCAGCAGCTTAGCGGGACAGGGGTCAGAGACCCAGTACTTC. Translated: CASSLAGQGSETQYF. Drawing the rest from reference TRBV7-3 and TRBJ2-5, the complete variable domain is GAGVSQTPSNKVTEKGKYVELRCDPISGHTALYWYRQSLGQGPEFLIYFQGTGAADDSGLPNDRFFAVRPEGSVSTLKIQRTERGDSAVYLCASSLAGQGSETQYFGPGTRLLVL.

V usage is TRBV2 and J usage is TRBJ2-6; D is unresolved. Trimming removed 5 bases from V and 5 bases from J, with 16 bases in between. The length of the CDR3 is 16 residues. Looked up from germline, CDR1 is SNHLY and CDR2 is FYNNEI. As DNA, the CDR3 is TGTGCCAGCAGTATTTCGATACAAAGTCGGGCCAACGTCCTGACTTTC. This encodes CASSISIQSRANVLTF.

The CDR3, as DNA: TGTGCCAGCAGCTTCTCCCCAAGGAACACTGAAGCTTTCTTT. Residues: CASSFSPRNTEAFF. V usage is TRBV11-2 and J usage is TRBJ1-1; D remains unclear. Germline CDR1 and CDR2: SGHAT and FQNNGV. V was shortened by 3 bases and J by 1 base, with 9 bases between the two germline ends. The CDR3 runs to 14 residues.

V usage is TRBV7-6 and J usage is TRBJ2-5; no firm D call. The V gene's germline CDR1 is SGHVS and CDR2 FNYEAQ. The germline V and J ends were trimmed by 4 bases and 4 bases, with 16 bases remaining between them. The CDR3 totals 15 residues. This CDR3 reads CASSSLTRRRETQYF. For the CDR3, the DNA is TGTGCCAGCAGCTCCCTTACCCGCCGGCGAGAGACCCAGTACTTC.

The rearrangement joins TRBV12-5 to TRBJ2-7, with no clear D. The length of the CDR3 is 13 residues. The germline CDR1 and CDR2 sequences are LGHNT and FRNRAP. The V end lost 5 bases, the J end lost 3 bases, and 11 bases lay between the germline ends. CDR3 DNA: TGTGCTAGTGGTGTATTGTCCTACTACGAGCAGTACTTC. Its protein is CASGVLSYYEQYF.

For the CDR3, the DNA is TGTGCCAGCAGCCAACCAATTCCAGATACGCAGTATTTT. It specifies CASSQPIPDTQYF. The genes are TRBV4-2 and TRBJ2-3; D is uncertain. The CDR3 is 13 amino acids. In germline, CDR1 is LGHNA, CDR2 YNFKEQ. Between the trimmed V and J ends, which lost 2 bases and 4 bases, there was a span of 7 bases.

This clone was seen just once. The chain recombines TRBV9 with TRBJ2-3, with D hard to call. V was cut by 0 bases and J by 7 bases, with 9 bases left in between. The CDR3 is made up of 13 amino acids. Germline CDR1 and CDR2: SGDLS and YYNGEE. The CDR3 DNA reads as TGTGCCAGCAGCGTAGCTTGGTCTAATACGCAGTATTTT. The encoded protein is CASSVAWSNTQYF.

V and J are TRBV5-1 and TRBJ1-3; TRBD1 is a possible D gene (6 bases). Germline assignment: CDR1 SGHRS and CDR2 YFSETQ. Trimming shortened V by 4 bases and J by 0 bases, and 8 bases separated the two germline ends. The CDR3 length is 14 residues. The CDR3: CASSVDSSGNTIYF. CDR3 DNA sequence: TGCGCCAGCAGCGTGGACAGCTCTGGAAACACCATATATTTT.

The chain links TRBV4-1 to TRBJ2-1; 16 bases line up with TRBD2. The germline CDR1 and CDR2 sequences are MGHRA and YSYEKL. This CDR3 has 15 residues. The ends lost 5 bases at V and 7 bases at J; junction bases unmatched: 2. The chain's CDR3 is CASSRGLAGGNEQFF. In nucleotides, the CDR3 is TGCGCCAGCAGCAGGGGACTAGCGGGAGGGAATGAGCAGTTCTTC.

The chain is built from TRBV2 and TRBJ2-5; 10 bases are a match to TRBD2. Germline CDR1 is SNHLY and CDR2 is FYNNEI. With V trimmed by 11 bases and J by 5 bases, 11 bases remained unmatched. This CDR3 has 14 amino acids. The CDR3 is CAVGSGRARETQYF. CDR3 sequence (DNA): TGTGCCGTGGGGAGCGGGAGGGCCCGGGAGACCCAGTACTTC.

This clone was detected only once. This chain uses TRBV6-7 with TRBJ1-3, with D uncertain. TRBV6-7 is classed as an ORF, of uncertain function. V was pared by 6 bases and J by 0 bases, with 21 bases between. The CDR3 consists of 18 residues. The CDR3 sequence: CASRKQPAEGISGNTIYF. CDR3 bases: TGTGCCAGCAGAAAACAACCCGCGGAGGGAATCTCTGGAAACACCATATATTTT.

The chain recombines TRBV28 with TRBJ2-5; D is uncertain. This CDR3 has 16 residues. Per germline, CDR1 MDHEN and CDR2 SYDVKM. Trimming cost V 5 bases and J 2 bases, with 18 bases left between them. The DNA for the CDR3 is TGTGCCAGCAGTCCCTTTGGATACACAGTTCAAGAGACCCAGTACTTC. Protein product: CASSPFGYTVQETQYF.

Regarding this clone: The junction differs from germline at one of its ends, possibly a read error. Other DNA sequences of this sample code for an identical CDR3. The chain is built from TRBV6-1 and TRBJ2-7, with 7 positions matching TRBD1. In germline, CDR1 is MNHNS, CDR2 SASEGT. This CDR3 contains 16 residues. The CDR3 protein is CASSAQAGTVAYEQYF. In DNA form, the CDR3 reads TGTGCCAGCAGTGCCCAAGCCGGGACAGTTGCCTACGAGCAGTACTTT.

As concerns this clone: At the DNA level, this CDR3 is encoded by other sequences in the same sample as well. The chain combines TRBV5-1 with TRBJ1-3; D gene ambiguous. Germline-derived CDR1 and CDR2 are SGHRS and YFSETQ. The CDR3 consists of 14 residues. Trimming left V 0 bases short and J 2 bases short, with 6 bases between. The CDR3 coding sequence is TGCGCCAGCAGCTTGGGAGGGCCTGGAAACACCATATATTTT. Its translation is CASSLGGPGNTIYF.

Many counts were recorded for this clone. The chain couples TRBV7-9 to TRBJ1-1; D not resolved. The CDR3 runs 12 residues. Germline lookup yields CDR1 SEHNR and CDR2 FQNEAQ (reference sequence). Trimming took 2 bases from V and 7 from J, leaving 8 bases between them. CDR3 nucleotide sequence: TGTGCCAGCAGCTTAAGGGAGCTTGAAGCTTTCTTT. This sequence encodes CASSLRELEAFF.

As for this clone: In the same sample, other DNA sequences code for this CDR3. V usage is TRBV18 and J usage is TRBJ1-1; the D is unclear. Trimming took off 2 bases at V and 4 bases at J, with 5 bases between the two ends. Germline assignment: CDR1 KGHSH and CDR2 LQKENI. The CDR3 covers 12 residues. CDR3 DNA sequence: TGTGCCAGCTCACCAGGTATCACTGAAGCTTTCTTT. As protein: CASSPGITEAFF.

V and J are TRBV7-9 and TRBJ1-2, with a weak D call TRBD1 (5 bases). The V end was cut by 6 bases, the J end by 7 bases, with 24 bases between. The CDR3 extends over 16 amino acids. CDR1 and CDR2 from the germline V gene are SEHNR and FQNEAQ (reference sequence). Here the CDR3 DNA reads TGTGCCAGCAGTGGGGGACTGAGGTCCCGGGAAAGTGGCTACACCTTC. It yields the protein CASSGGLRSRESGYTF.

This clone was recorded once. Other DNA sequences of this sample code for an identical CDR3. This rearrangement joins TRBV5-4 to TRBJ2-5; 11 bases agree with TRBD2. From germline, CDR1 is SGHNT and CDR2 YYREEE (reference sequence). The V segment lost 4 bases and the J segment 2 bases; nucleotides outside the gene matches: 4. CDR3 length equals 15 residues. The CDR3 protein is CASSRGTSGQETQYF. Here the CDR3 DNA reads TGTGCCAGCAGCAGGGGGACTAGCGGTCAAGAGACCCAGTACTTC.

The chain uses TRBV30 and TRBJ1-4, with 8 bases lining up with TRBD1. V shed 7 bases and J 8 bases; nucleotides not matched to a gene: 9. This CDR3 is 13 amino acids long. Germline-derived CDR1 and CDR2 are GTSNPN and SVGIG (reference sequence). CDR3 protein: CASHAGGWEKLFF. CDR3 DNA sequence: TGTGCCTCCCATGCAGGGGGCTGGGAAAAACTGTTTTTT.

This clone turned up a few times. The chain couples TRBV30 to TRBJ2-3; 11 bases align to TRBD2. CDR1 is GTSNPN, CDR2 SVGIG, per germline (reference sequence). Germline trimming cut 2 bases from V and 2 bases from J; bases unmatched to any gene: 3. The CDR3 has 15 residues. The CDR3, as DNA: TGTGCCTGGAGTACTAGCGGGAGTCTCACAGATACGCAGTATTTT. It codes for CAWSTSGSLTDTQYF.

The V gene is TRBV18, the J gene TRBJ1-5, with TRBD1 matching over 8 bases. V was pared by 1 base and J by 9 bases, with 11 bases of the junction left unmatched. Germline values: CDR1 KGHSH, CDR2 LQKENI. CDR3 length: 16 residues. The CDR3 DNA reads as TGTGCCAGCTCACCACAGACTGGGACAGGCGCACGGCCCCAGCATTTT. Translating gives CASSPQTGTGARPQHF.

The chain links TRBV7-2 to TRBJ2-6, with D perhaps matching TRBD1 (5 bases). V was trimmed by 9 bases and J by 1 base, leaving 13 bases between them. Germline values: CDR1 SGHTA, CDR2 FQGNSA. This CDR3 contains 15 residues. CDR3 loop: CASGAVGSGANVLTF. As DNA, the CDR3 is TGTGCCAGTGGGGCCGTCGGGTCTGGGGCCAACGTCCTGACTTTC.

The chain has TRBV29-1 and TRBJ2-4; D is uncertain. Germline values: CDR1 SQVTM, CDR2 ANQGSEA. The CDR3 has 12 amino acids. Trimming took off 6 bases at V and 5 bases at J, with 11 bases between the two ends. Here the CDR3 reads CSVRKGENIQYF. Written as DNA, the CDR3 is TGCAGCGTCCGAAAAGGAGAAAACATTCAGTACTTC.

This clone was seen once. The sample carries other DNA sequences with the same CDR3. This chain connects TRBV27 to TRBJ2-3; TRBD2 is a possible D gene (6 bases). Trimming stripped 2 bases from V and 3 bases from J, with 6 bases between. This CDR3 is 13 amino acids long. Germline V gene sequence: CDR1 MNHEY, CDR2 SMNVEV (reference sequence). CDR3 nucleotides: TGTGCCAGCAGTTTAGGGAGGACAGATACGCAGTATTTT. Amino acids: CASSLGRTDTQYF.

This clone was picked up one time. V gene TRBV2 combines with J gene TRBJ2-1; D not resolved. Germline V gene data show CDR1 as SNHLY and CDR2 as FYNNEI. CDR3 length: 15 amino acids. The V end was cut by 4 bases, the J end by 2 bases, with 12 bases between. As DNA, the CDR3 is TGTGCCAGCAGTGGTGGGCAGGCAGCCTACAATGAGCAGTTCTTC. Translation gives CASSGGQAAYNEQFF.

V gene TRBV2 combines with J gene TRBJ1-1; TRBD1 might be the D (6 bases). Germline V gene data show CDR1 as SNHLY and CDR2 as FYNNEI. The CDR3 sequence is 15 residues long. Trimming stripped 6 bases from V and 1 base from J, with 15 bases between. This chain's CDR3 is CASSKRGGPNTEAFF. CDR3 coding DNA: TGTGCCAGCAGCAAAAGGGGGGGACCGAACACTGAAGCTTTCTTT.

This clone occurred once. The chain employs TRBV29-1 and TRBJ2-4; TRBD2 aligns across 7 bases. Losses at the gene ends were 6 bases for V and 1 base for J; bases not matched to a gene: 6. The V gene's germline CDR1 is SQVTM and CDR2 ANQGSEA. The CDR3 spans 14 residues. CDR3: CSVAGPGAKNIQYF. The DNA for the CDR3 is TGCAGCGTAGCGGGACCCGGGGCCAAAAACATTCAGTACTTC.

The rearrangement links TRBV29-1 to TRBJ2-6; D remains ambiguous. Germline assignment: CDR1 SQVTM and CDR2 ANQGSEA. V lost 4 bases and J 4 bases, leaving 8 bases between the germline ends. This CDR3 is 13 amino acids long. The CDR3 region has the DNA TGCAGCGTTGGTTCCTCAGGGGCCAACGTCCTGACTTTC. It yields the protein CSVGSSGANVLTF.